The 8 T cell receptor beta chains below all came from one sample that was sequenced in a study of cytomegalovirus exposure and HLA in healthy donors. With 60 Vbeta and 13 Jbeta primers, the PCR was carried out. Method: immunoSEQ multiplex PCR; TCRdb's copy keeps in-frame clones and lacks some. The sample contains about 160,000 clones, 70% to 80% of which appear only once. Sequenced sample: PBMCs. These receptors came from a man between 18 and 35 years old in good health and CMV-seropositive.

This clone occurred once. V and J are TRBV7-8 and TRBJ2-7; 9 bases are shared with TRBD1. Unmatched junction bases numbered 12, after V lost 0 bases and J lost 6 bases. Germline-derived CDR1 and CDR2 are SGHVS and FQNEAQ. The CDR3 consists of 17 residues. CDR3 coding DNA: TGTGCCAGCAGCTTAGCTTTTGGTTGGGACAGGGCCTCCGAGCAGTACTTC. Protein sequence: CASSLAFGWDRASEQYF.

This sequence joins TRBV15 and TRBJ1-2; TRBD1 aligns across 7 bases. V lost 0 bases to trimming and J lost 1 base; unmatched junction nucleotides: 11. Germline CDR1 reads LNHNV; CDR2 reads YYDKDF (reference sequence). This CDR3 region has 18 residues. This CDR3 reads CATSRDVGQRDFNYGYTF. The CDR3, as DNA: TGTGCCACCAGCAGAGACGTGGGACAGAGAGACTTTAACTATGGCTACACCTTC.

The V and J genes are TRBV19 and TRBJ2-7; TRBD2 agrees at 10 bases. The V and J ends lost 3 bases and 4 bases, in that order; junction bases with no gene match: 6. Germline assignment: CDR1 LNHDA and CDR2 SQIVND (reference sequence). The CDR3 contains 15 residues. The CDR3 sequence: CASSMGTSGNYEQYF. CDR3 sequence (DNA): TGTGCCAGTAGTATGGGAACTAGCGGGAATTACGAGCAGTACTTC.

The chain recombines TRBV19 with TRBJ2-2; D may be TRBD1 (5 bases). V was clipped by 5 bases and J by 4 bases, with 14 bases between them. The CDR3 covers 15 residues. Germline V gives CDR1 LNHDA, CDR2 SQIVND (reference sequence). The CDR3 reads CASSVVQDRTGELFF. CDR3 DNA sequence: TGTGCCAGTAGTGTCGTACAGGATCGCACCGGGGAGCTGTTTTTT.

V gene TRBV19 combines with J gene TRBJ2-7; 13 bases are shared with TRBD2. CDR1 LNHDA and CDR2 SQIVND come from the germline V gene (reference sequence). This CDR3 region has 14 residues. V was pared by 9 bases and J by 1 base, with 3 bases of the junction left unmatched. The CDR3 spells CASRLAGGSYEQYF. DNA for the CDR3: TGTGCCAGCCGACTAGCGGGAGGATCCTACGAGCAGTACTTC.

The V gene is TRBV6-1, the J gene TRBJ2-2; 7 bases are a match to TRBD2. This CDR3 region has 16 residues. Germline assignment: CDR1 MNHNS and CDR2 SASEGT. The V gene end was trimmed by 3 bases and the J gene end by 6 bases; junction bases not matched to a gene: 10. In DNA, the CDR3 is TGTGCCAGCAGTGATGGGACTATATGGAAGGCCGGGGAGCTGTTTTTT. This translates into CASSDGTIWKAGELFF.

This rearrangement joins TRBV7-2 to TRBJ1-5, with TRBD1 matching over 7 bases. Losses at the gene ends were 3 bases for V and 6 bases for J; bases not matched to a gene: 2. The V gene's germline CDR1 is SGHTA and CDR2 FQGNSA. CDR3 length: 13 amino acids. CDR3 DNA: TGTGCCAGCAGCTTCGACAGGGCTCAGCCCCAGCATTTT. Protein sequence: CASSFDRAQPQHF.

The chain has TRBV7-9 and TRBJ2-1, with a possible D match to TRBD2 (6 bases). Trimming removed 5 bases from V and 9 bases from J, with 17 bases in between. Germline V lookup: CDR1 SEHNR, CDR2 FQNEAQ (reference sequence). The CDR3 has 14 residues. CDR3 sequence (DNA): TGTGCCAGCAGCCCGACGACTAGTGTGAGTGAGCAGTTCTTC. It translates to CASSPTTSVSEQFF.